The sequence of this T cell receptor (beta chain) was determined in a study of shared clonotypes between healthy human individuals. TCRdb's copy holds only in-frame clones and misses some; the assay was immunoSEQ multiplex PCR. Among about 2.3 million clones listed, more than 85% were seen once. The CDR3 is made up of 16 amino acids. The chain has TRBV21-1 and TRBJ1-2. TRBV21-1 is recorded as a pseudogene. The receptor was isolated from a man younger than 35 in good health. Some clones in this sample may be carry-over from other donors' samples. Input material: naive CD4+ T cells from PBMCs. Subset denoted: CD45RA+ positively selected. The CDR3, as DNA: TGTGCCAGCAGACCCCAAGGGCAGGGGGGGGACTATGGCTACACCTTC. Translated, it gives CASRPQGQGGDYGYTF.